This TCR beta chain stems from a study of shared clonotypes between healthy human individuals. This CDR3 comprises 14 residues. Looked up from germline, CDR1 is WSHSY and CDR2 is SAAADI. V was pared by 6 bases and J by 7 bases, with 7 bases of the junction left unmatched. Healthy and HIV-negative, the adult donors had no recent acute infections or vaccinations. On this clone itself: Its antigen remains unidentified.

Some 30,000 T cell genomes (approximately 0.2 ug DNA) went into each sorted-subset replicate. Produced via immunoSEQ multiplex PCR; TCRdb's table is partial and in-frame only. The repertoire includes 2 million to 2.5 million clones, approximately 96% of them detected once, and roughly 0.13% sits in the top ten. The study's findings and limits: All-four-donor shared clonotypes had higher generation probabilities than non-shared clonotypes did.

Sequencing input: naive CD4+ T cells sorted from blood. Subset here: CD45RA+ positively selected. The V and J genes are TRBV10-2 and TRBJ1-5; 9 bases are shared with TRBD1. The receptor was derived from a man younger than 35 in good health. The CDR3 coding sequence is TGCGCCAGCAGAACCGGGACAGGGAACCAGCCCCAGCATTTT. Residues: CASRTGTGNQPQHF.